The present entry profiles one TCR beta chain with its context. The antigen is undetermined. The data belong to a study of monozygotic twins with cystic fibrosis. Study information: Libraries were built from 2.5 to 3 micrograms of fragmented DNA using around 14 PCR cycles.

The length of the CDR3 is 15 residues. Germline values: CDR1 SGHTA, CDR2 FQGNSA. V lost 5 bases, J lost 6 bases, and 18 bases lay in between. Sequenced by immunoSEQ multiplex PCR; TCRdb stores in-frame clones only, minus some. The sample records roughly 24,000 clones, 97% being singletons. Study-wide findings and caveats: Clonality was generally low (median about 0.0097), higher in the most severe patients. Monozygotic CF twins shared more identical nucleotide clonotypes than unrelated patients. V usage most resembled the co-twin in 13 of 16 pairs.

The sequence was obtained from a girl aged 10-17 years with cystic fibrosis. V is TRBV7-2 and J is TRBJ2-3; D is uncertain. Material: blood. Here the CDR3 reads CASSRSLIMGDTQYF. For the CDR3, the DNA is TGTGCCAGCAGCCGATCCTTAATAATGGGGGATACGCAGTATTTT.